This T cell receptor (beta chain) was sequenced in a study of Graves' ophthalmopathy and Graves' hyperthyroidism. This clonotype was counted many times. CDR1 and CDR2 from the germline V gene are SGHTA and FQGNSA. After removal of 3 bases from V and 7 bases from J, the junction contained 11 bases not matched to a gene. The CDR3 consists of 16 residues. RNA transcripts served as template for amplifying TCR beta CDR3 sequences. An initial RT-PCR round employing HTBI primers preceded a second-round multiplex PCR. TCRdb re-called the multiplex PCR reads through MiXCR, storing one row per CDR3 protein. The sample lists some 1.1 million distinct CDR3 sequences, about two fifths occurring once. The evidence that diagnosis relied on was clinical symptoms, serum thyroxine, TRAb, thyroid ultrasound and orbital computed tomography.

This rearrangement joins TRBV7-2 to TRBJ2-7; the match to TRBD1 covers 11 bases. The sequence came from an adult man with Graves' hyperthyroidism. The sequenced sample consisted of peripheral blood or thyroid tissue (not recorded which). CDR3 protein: CASSFASGTGGWEQYF. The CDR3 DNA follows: TGTGCCAGCAGCTTTGCTTCGGGGACAGGGGGGTGGGAGCAGTACTTC.